This is a list of T cell receptor beta chains from one sample in a study of CD4 T cells in relation to SARS-CoV-2 and coronaviruses. Using immunoSEQ multiplex PCR, the repertoire was profiled, and TCRdb retains in-frame clones only, with some absent. Here the sample spans some 40,000 clones, 70% to 85% being singletons. These receptors are not linked to any known antigen. Source material: memory CD4+ T cells from PBMCs, cultured in vitro. The source is an adult with COVID-19. Both conserved end residues are part of each CDR3. Each record gives: J gene, clone size, V gene, D gene, CDR3 DNA, CDR3 protein. The D gene is left open where the match is weak. The size field is filled for only some rows; it gives once, few, many or a size class.

>TRBJ2-3|NA|TRBV7-2|NA
TGTGCCAGCGCCCGAAATAGCTACCTCACAGATACGCAGTATTTT
CASARNSYLTDTQYF
>TRBJ2-1|NA|TRBV30|TRBD2
TGTGCCTGGCGGGAGGTCTCCTACAATGAGCAGTTCTTC
CAWREVSYNEQFF
>TRBJ2-2|NA|TRBV5-1|TRBD1
TGCGCCAGCAGCGAGGACAGGGGGAACACCGGGGAGCTGTTTTTT
CASSEDRGNTGELFF
>TRBJ2-2|NA|TRBV19|TRBD2
TGTGCCAGTAGTTGGACTAGCGGGAAGGGAACCGGGGAGCTGTTTTTT
CASSWTSGKGTGELFF
>TRBJ1-5|NA|TRBV7-9|NA
TGTGCCAGCAGCTTAGGTGGGGTTATTGGGAGCAATCAGCCCCAGCATTTT
CASSLGGVIGSNQPQHF
>TRBJ2-7|NA|TRBV24-1|TRBD1
TGTGCCACCAGTGCTGTGGACAGGGGTAGGTACGAGCAGTACTTC
CATSAVDRGRYEQYF
>TRBJ1-5|NA|TRBV2|NA
TGTGCCAGTGGTTGGGATACGTACAGGGATGAACGTCAGCCCCAGCATTTT
CASGWDTYRDERQPQHF
>TRBJ2-5|few|TRBV7-9|TRBD1
TGTGCCAGCGGCGACAGGGGGCAAGAGACCCAGTACTTC
CASGDRGQETQYF
>TRBJ2-2|few|TRBV18|TRBD2
TGTGCCAGCTCATCGACTAGCGTTGGAACCGGGGAGCTGTTTTTT
CASSSTSVGTGELFF
>TRBJ2-1|NA|TRBV7-9|TRBD2
TGTGCCAGCAGCTTTAGGGAGGGGCCCTACAATGAGCAGTTCTTC
CASSFREGPYNEQFF